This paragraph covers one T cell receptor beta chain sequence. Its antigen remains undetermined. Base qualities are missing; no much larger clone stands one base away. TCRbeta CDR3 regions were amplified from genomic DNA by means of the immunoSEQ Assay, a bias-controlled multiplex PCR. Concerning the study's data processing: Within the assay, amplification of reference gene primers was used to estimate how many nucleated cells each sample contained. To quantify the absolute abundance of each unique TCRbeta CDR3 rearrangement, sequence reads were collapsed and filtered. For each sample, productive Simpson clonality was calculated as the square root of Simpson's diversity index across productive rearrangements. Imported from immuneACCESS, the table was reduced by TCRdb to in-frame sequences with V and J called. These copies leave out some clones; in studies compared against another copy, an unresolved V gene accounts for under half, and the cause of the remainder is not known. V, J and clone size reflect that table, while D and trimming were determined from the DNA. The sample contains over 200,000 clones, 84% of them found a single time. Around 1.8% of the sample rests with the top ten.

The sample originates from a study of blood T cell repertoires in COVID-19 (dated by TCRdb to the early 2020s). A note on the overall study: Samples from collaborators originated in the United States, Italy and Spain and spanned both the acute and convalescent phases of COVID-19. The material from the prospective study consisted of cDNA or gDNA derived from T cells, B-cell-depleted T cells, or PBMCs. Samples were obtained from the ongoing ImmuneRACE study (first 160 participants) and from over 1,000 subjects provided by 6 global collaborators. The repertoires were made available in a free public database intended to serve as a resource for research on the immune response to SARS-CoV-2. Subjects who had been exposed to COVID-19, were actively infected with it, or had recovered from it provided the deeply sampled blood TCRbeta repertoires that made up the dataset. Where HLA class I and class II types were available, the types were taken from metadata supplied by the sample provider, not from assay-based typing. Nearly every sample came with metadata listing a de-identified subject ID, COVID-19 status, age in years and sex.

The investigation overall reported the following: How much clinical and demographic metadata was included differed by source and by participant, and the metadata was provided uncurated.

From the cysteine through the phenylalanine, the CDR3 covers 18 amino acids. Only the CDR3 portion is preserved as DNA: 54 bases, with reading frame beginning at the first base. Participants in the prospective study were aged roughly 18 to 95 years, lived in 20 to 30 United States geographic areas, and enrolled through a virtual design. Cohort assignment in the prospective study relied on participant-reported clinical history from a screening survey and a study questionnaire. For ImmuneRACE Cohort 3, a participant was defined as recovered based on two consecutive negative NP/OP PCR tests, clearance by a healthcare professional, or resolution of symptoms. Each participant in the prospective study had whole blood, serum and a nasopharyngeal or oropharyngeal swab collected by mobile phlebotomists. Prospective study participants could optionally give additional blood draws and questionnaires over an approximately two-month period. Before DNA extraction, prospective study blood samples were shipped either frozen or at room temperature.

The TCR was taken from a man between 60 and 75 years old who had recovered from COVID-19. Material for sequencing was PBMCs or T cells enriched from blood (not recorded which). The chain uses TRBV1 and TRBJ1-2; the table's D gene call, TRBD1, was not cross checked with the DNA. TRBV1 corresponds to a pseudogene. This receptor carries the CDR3 CTSSQDTGTAGFLYGYTF. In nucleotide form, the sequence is TGCACCAGCAGCCAAGATACCGGGACAGCAGGCTTCTTGTATGGCTACACCTTC.